The clone carrying this T cell receptor (beta chain) has at least ten counts. These data are taken from a study of T-cell reconstitution after alpha-beta-depleted transplantation in children. Molecular barcoding with unique molecular identifiers was used for the TCRbeta library. MiXCR was run by TCRdb on the PCR reads, yielding one entry per CDR3 protein. The data contain roughly 610,000 distinct CDR3 sequences, under 12% of them singletons. The V segment lost 2 bases and the J segment 7 bases; nucleotides outside the gene matches: 7. The CDR3 loop spans 16 amino acids. Germline values: CDR1 DFQATT, CDR2 SNEGSKA (reference sequence).

This sequence originates from a human donor who donated a stem cell graft to a child with acute myeloid leukemia. This specimen was PBMCs from the stem cell graft donor, taken from the stem cell graft. This rearrangement joins TRBV20-1 to TRBJ2-1; 14 bases line up with TRBD2. The CDR3 DNA reads as TGCAGTGCTAGATCGGGACTAGCGGGAGCTGCGAATGAGCAGTTCTTC. Its translation is CSARSGLAGAANEQFF.